The 2 T cell receptor beta chains in this list originate from one sample, sequenced in a study of blood T cell repertoires in COVID-19. Here immunoSEQ multiplex PCR was the method, and the copy in TCRdb shows in-frame clones only, minus some. The sample holds nearly 300,000 clones, about 91% seen once. Sequencing was carried out using peripheral blood. These receptors were taken from a woman younger than 45 who had recovered from COVID-19.

The chain couples TRBV7-9 to TRBJ2-3, with 9 positions matching TRBD2. Germline V gene lookup returns CDR1 SEHNR and CDR2 FQNEAQ (reference sequence). V trimming: 7 bases; J trimming: 5 bases; junction bases outside the gene matches: 13. The CDR3 is made up of 16 amino acids. CDR3 in amino acids: CASIRRLAGVIDTQYF. The CDR3 DNA reads as TGTGCCAGCATCCGGCGTTTAGCGGGGGTGATAGATACGCAGTATTTT.

V gene TRBV5-1 combines with J gene TRBJ1-1; TRBD1 agrees at 8 bases. The CDR3 runs to 17 residues. V lost 4 bases and J lost 6; bases outside the gene matches: 17. The V gene's germline CDR1 is SGHRS and CDR2 YFSETQ. The CDR3 nucleotides read TGCGCCAGCAGCGGAAGGGGACAGGCCTTCACGGGGGCTGAAGCTTTCTTT. It encodes CASSGRGQAFTGAEAFF.